The T cell receptor (beta chain) described here comes from a study of blood T cell repertoires in COVID-19. As for the study in general: The United States, Italy and Spain were the sources of the acute and convalescent COVID-19 samples. T cells, B-cell-depleted T cells, or PBMCs supplied cDNA or gDNA.

V lost 6 bases to trimming and J lost 2 bases; unmatched junction nucleotides: 6. Germline-derived CDR1 and CDR2 are KGHSH and LQKENI. The CDR3 is 14 residues long. In the original processing: Cell counts per sample came from amplifying reference gene primers. Assay used: immunoSEQ multiplex PCR; TCRdb lists only in-frame clones, some missing. V, J and clone size were drawn from that table, and D and trimming were deduced from the DNA. The sample lists 30,000 to 40,000 clones, about 88% occurring once. Only one count was recorded for this clone. The V gene is TRBV18, the J gene TRBJ1-1; 7 bases fit TRBD1. The sample was peripheral blood. The TCR originated in a human donor in a cohort sampled during active COVID-19. In DNA, the CDR3 is TGTGCCAGCTCTCCCGGGACAGTCAACACTGAAGCTTTCTTT. This sequence encodes CASSPGTVNTEAFF.